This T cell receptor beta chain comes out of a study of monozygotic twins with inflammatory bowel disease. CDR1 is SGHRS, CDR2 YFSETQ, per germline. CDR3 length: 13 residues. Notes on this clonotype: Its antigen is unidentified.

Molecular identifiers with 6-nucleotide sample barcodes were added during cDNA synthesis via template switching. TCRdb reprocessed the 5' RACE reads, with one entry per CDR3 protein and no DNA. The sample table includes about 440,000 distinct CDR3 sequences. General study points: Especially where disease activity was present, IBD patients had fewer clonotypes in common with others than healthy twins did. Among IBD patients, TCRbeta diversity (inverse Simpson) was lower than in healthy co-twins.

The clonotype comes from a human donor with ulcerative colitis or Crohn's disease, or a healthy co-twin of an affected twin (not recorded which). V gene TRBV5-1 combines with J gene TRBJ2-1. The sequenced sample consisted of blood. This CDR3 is CASSLIVGNEQFF.